The present TCR beta chain was sequenced within a study of human T cells and chemical hapten exposure. This clonotype was seen many times. TCRdb reprocessed the RACE reads with MiXCR, giving one entry per CDR3 protein. The sample shows 100,000 to 150,000 distinct CDR3 sequences, around 10% of them seen only once. Time point noted: patch test 3, about 24 weeks after DPC sensitization. Treatment given: therapeutic diphenylcyclopropenone sensitization with weekly scalp DPC. Deletions cut 6 bases from V and 1 base from J, with 13 bases between. Germline CDR1 is DFQATT and CDR2 is SNEGSKA (reference sequence). The CDR3 spans 14 residues.

The sequences come from whole blood, collected in connection with sensitization to the hapten diphenylcyclopropenone (DPC). The gene calls are TRBV20-1 and TRBJ2-4, with D unresolved. The receptor was isolated from a woman between 45 and 60 years old with alopecia areata. Some clones in this sample may be carry-over from other donors' samples. In nucleotides, the CDR3 is TGCAGTGCCCAGACTGTGCGTGCCAAAAACATTCAGTACTTC. Its translation is CSAQTVRAKNIQYF.